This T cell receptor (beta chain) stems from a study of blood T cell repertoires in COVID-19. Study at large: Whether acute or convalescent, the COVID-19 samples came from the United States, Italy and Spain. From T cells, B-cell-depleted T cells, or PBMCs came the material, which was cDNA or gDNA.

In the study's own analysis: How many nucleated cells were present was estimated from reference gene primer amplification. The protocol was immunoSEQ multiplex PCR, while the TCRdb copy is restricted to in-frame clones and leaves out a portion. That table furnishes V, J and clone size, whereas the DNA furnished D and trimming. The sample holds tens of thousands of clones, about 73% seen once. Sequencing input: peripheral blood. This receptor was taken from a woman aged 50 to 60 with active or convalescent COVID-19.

The CDR3 is CASSLDGATEAFF. In DNA form, the CDR3 reads TGTGCCAGCAGTTTAGATGGGGCGACTGAAGCTTTCTTT. The V call is TRBV12-3 or TRBV12-4, the J call TRBJ1-1; D may be TRBD1 (5 bases). Trimming removed 1 base from V and 5 bases from J, with 8 bases in between. The CDR3 contains 13 residues.